A selection of T cell receptor beta chains follows, all from one sample in a study of OX40 agonist ivuxolimab in advanced cancers. Data came from immunoSEQ multiplex PCR; TCRdb stores just in-frame clones and leaves some out. In the table there are tens of thousands of clones, around 90% of which are singletons. This material consisted of CD4+ or CD8+ T cells sorted from blood, taken in a trial of the OX40 agonist ivuxolimab. The source of these receptors is an adult with an advanced solid tumor such as melanoma, head and neck, liver or kidney cancer. Each CDR3 is given with its conserved first and last residue. D genes are given only for firm matches. Clone size is not always given. Where it is, it says once, few, many or a class for expanded clones.

abundance | j_gene | d_gene | v_gene | CDR3aa | CDR3nt
. | TRBJ1-5 | . | TRBV5-1 | CASSLGGDQPQHF | TGCGCCAGCAGTTTGGGGGGGGATCAGCCCCAGCATTTT
. | TRBJ2-1 | . | TRBV7-8 | CASSLERGALYNEQFF | TGTGCCAGCAGCTTAGAGAGAGGCGCGCTCTACAATGAGCAGTTCTTC
. | TRBJ2-6 | . | TRBV30 | CAWDDRAGGANVLTF | TGTGCCTGGGATGACAGGGCGGGAGGGGCCAACGTCCTGACTTTC
. | TRBJ2-5 | TRBD1 | TRBV18 | CASSPDREETQYF | TGTGCCAGCTCACCCGACAGGGAAGAGACCCAGTACTTC
. | TRBJ2-7 | . | TRBV5-8 | CASDWGGNGYEQYF | TGTGCCAGCGACTGGGGCGGGAACGGCTACGAGCAGTACTTC
. | TRBJ2-5 | TRBD2 | TRBV6-6 | CASSSTSAGRETQYF | TGTGCCAGCAGTTCGACCTCAGCGGGACGGGAGACCCAGTACTTC
. | TRBJ1-3 | . | TRBV25-1 | CASGTLGNTIYF | TGTGCCAGCGGGACTCTTGGAAACACCATATATTTT
. | TRBJ2-5 | . | TRBV15 | CATSRDRSGGETQYF | TGTGCCACCAGCAGAGATCGTTCAGGTGGAGAGACCCAGTACTTC
. | TRBJ1-1 | TRBD1 | TRBV5-1 | CASSLTGGTEAFF | TGCGCCAGCAGCTTGACAGGGGGGACTGAAGCTTTCTTT
. | TRBJ2-7 | TRBD2 | TRBV7-9 | CASSLGGGGSWSGEQYF | TGTGCCAGCAGCTTAGGTGGAGGCGGGAGTTGGTCGGGCGAGCAGTACTTC
. | TRBJ1-2 | TRBD1 | TRBV6-5 | CASSADRVGSGYTF | TGTGCCAGCAGTGCTGACAGGGTGGGGTCTGGCTACACCTTC
. | TRBJ2-1 | TRBD2 | TRBV30 | CAWTRAAGGDNEQFF | TGTGCCTGGACCCGGGCCGCGGGGGGCGACAATGAGCAGTTCTTC
. | TRBJ1-4 | . | TRBV4-1 | CASSQAYGATNEKLFF | TGCGCCAGCAGCCAAGCCTACGGGGCAACTAATGAAAAACTGTTTTTT
. | TRBJ2-2 | . | TRBV7-2 | CASSLIRNTGELFF | TGTGCCAGCAGCTTAATAAGGAACACCGGGGAGCTGTTTTTT
. | TRBJ2-5 | . | TRBV18 | CASSPTLRETQYF | TGTGCCAGCTCACCCACCCTTAGGGAGACCCAGTACTTC
. | TRBJ1-4 | TRBD1 | TRBV28 | CASGQGDNEKLFF | TGTGCCTCGGGTCAGGGGGATAATGAAAAACTGTTTTTT
. | TRBJ2-7 | TRBD2 | TRBV11-2 | CASSTLAGGGYEQYF | TGTGCCAGCAGCACCCTAGCGGGAGGGGGGTACGAGCAGTACTTC
medium-sized | TRBJ2-3 | . | TRBV18 | CASSPHPGPDTQYF | TGTGCCAGCTCACCCCATCCGGGGCCAGATACGCAGTATTTT